This T cell receptor beta chain was captured by sequencing in a study of blood T cell repertoires in COVID-19. Study information: Donors in the United States, Italy and Spain gave samples during acute or convalescent COVID-19. In each case, the material was cDNA or gDNA derived from T cells, B-cell-depleted T cells, or PBMCs.

V lost 0 bases and J lost 3, with 4 bases in between. The germline V gene encodes CDR1 GTSNPN and CDR2 SVGIG (reference sequence). The CDR3 sequence is 12 residues long. Using immunoSEQ multiplex PCR, the repertoire was profiled, and TCRdb retains in-frame clones only, with some absent. The table has 100,000 or so clones, approximately 82% seen once. This TCR was sampled from a man aged 45 to 65 with active or convalescent COVID-19. This rearrangement joins TRBV30 to TRBJ2-3; the D is unclear. The sequenced sample consisted of peripheral blood. CDR3 loop: CAWSVATDTQYF. The CDR3 nucleotides are TGTGCCTGGAGTGTAGCTACAGATACGCAGTATTTT. Full variable domain (remainder filled in from reference TRBV30 and TRBJ2-3): SQTIHQWPATLVQPVGSPLSLECTVEGTSNPNLYWYRQAAGRGLQLLFYSVGIGQISSEVPQNLSASRPQDRQFILSSKKLLLSDSGFYLCAWSVATDTQYFGPGTRLTVL.